This TCR beta chain was obtained from a study of regulatory T cells in long-lasting Graves disease. Time point specified: newly diagnosed GD, antithyroid drugs for less than 3 months. From PBMCs, RNA was extracted and then used to make the TCR library. Deletions cut 5 bases from V and 6 bases from J, with 23 bases between. CDR3 length: 16 residues. CDR1 MDHEN and CDR2 SYDVKM come from the germline V gene. HTBI primers from iRepertoire and Arm-PCR of CDR3 regions yielded the TCR beta libraries. TCRdb independently ran MiXCR on the multiplex PCR reads; one entry per CDR3 protein. The table has 400,000 to 500,000 distinct CDR3 sequences, roughly 15% seen once. This clonotype showed up many times. This same sample was also part of a study on T cells in Graves' hyperthyroidism and ophthalmopathy. This second study says: Based on clinical symptoms, serum thyroxine and TRAb, thyroid ultrasound and orbital computed tomography, diagnoses were reached. Most expanded thyroid clonotypes above 0.001 recurred in blood.

The chain combines TRBV28 with TRBJ2-7; tentatively, D is TRBD1 or TRBD2 (5 bases each). The specimen was peripheral blood mononuclear cells (PBMCs), collected at new diagnosis, from a patient treated with antithyroid drugs. The receptor's source is a woman under 40 with Graves disease. CDR3 in DNA: TGTGCCAGCAGTGGGTCACTCGTGGGGGATCCACTCGAGCAGTACTTC. This codes for CASSGSLVGDPLEQYF.